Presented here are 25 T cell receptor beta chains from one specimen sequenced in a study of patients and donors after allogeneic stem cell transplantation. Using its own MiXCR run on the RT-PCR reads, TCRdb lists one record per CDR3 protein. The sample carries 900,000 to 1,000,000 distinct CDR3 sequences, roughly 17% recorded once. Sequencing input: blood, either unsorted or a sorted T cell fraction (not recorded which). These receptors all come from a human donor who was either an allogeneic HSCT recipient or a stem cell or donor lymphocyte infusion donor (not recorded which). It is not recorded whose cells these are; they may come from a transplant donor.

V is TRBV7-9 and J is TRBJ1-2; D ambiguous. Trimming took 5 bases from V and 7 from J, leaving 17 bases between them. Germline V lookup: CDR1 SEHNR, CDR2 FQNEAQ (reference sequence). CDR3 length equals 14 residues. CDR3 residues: CASSPRTGPSGYTF. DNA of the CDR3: TGTGCCAGCAGCCCTCGGACGGGCCCAAGTGGCTACACCTTC.

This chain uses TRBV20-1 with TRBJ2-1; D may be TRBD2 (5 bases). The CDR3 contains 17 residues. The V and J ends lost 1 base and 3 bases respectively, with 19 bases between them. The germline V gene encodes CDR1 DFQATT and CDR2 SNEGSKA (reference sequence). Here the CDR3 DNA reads TGCAGTGCTAGAGGGCCCCCGGGAACCGGGTTCTACAATGAGCAGTTCTTC. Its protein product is CSARGPPGTGFYNEQFF.

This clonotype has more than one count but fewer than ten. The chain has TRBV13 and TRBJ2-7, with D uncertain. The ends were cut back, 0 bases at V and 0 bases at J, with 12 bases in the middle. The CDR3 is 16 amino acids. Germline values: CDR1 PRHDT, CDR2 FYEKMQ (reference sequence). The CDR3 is CASSLGRVSFSYEQYF. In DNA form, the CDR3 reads TGTGCCAGCAGCTTAGGCCGCGTCAGTTTCTCCTACGAGCAGTACTTC.

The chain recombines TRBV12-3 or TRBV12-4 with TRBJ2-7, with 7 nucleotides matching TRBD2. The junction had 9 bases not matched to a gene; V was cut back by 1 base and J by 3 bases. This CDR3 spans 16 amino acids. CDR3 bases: TGTGCCAGCAGTTTAGATTGGGGGGGAGGTCACTACGAGCAGTACTTC. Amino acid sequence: CASSLDWGGGHYEQYF.

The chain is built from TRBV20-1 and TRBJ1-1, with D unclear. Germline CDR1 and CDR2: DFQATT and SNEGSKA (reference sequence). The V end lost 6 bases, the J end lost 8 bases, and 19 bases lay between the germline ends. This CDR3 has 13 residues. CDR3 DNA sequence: TGCAGTGCCGAGGAGGGTCGGCGGGTCGAAGCTTTCTTT. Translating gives CSAEEGRRVEAFF.

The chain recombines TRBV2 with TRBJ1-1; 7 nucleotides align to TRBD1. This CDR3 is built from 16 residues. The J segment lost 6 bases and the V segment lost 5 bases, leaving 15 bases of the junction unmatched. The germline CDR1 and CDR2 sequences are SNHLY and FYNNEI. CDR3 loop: CASSREGARIKPEAFF. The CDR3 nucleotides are TGTGCCAGCAGTCGAGAGGGGGCGCGCATAAAGCCTGAAGCTTTCTTT. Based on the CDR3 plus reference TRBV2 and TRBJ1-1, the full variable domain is EPEVTQTPSHQVTQMGQEVILRCVPISNHLYFYWYRQILGQKVEFLVSFYNNEISEKSEIFDDQFSVERPDGSNFTLKIRSTKLEDSAMYFCASSREGARIKPEAFFGQGTRLTVV.

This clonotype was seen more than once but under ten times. The CDR3 spells CSASQVQGANEAFF. The DNA of the CDR3 is TGCAGTGCCTCCCAGGTGCAGGGGGCTAATGAAGCTTTCTTT. The chain has TRBV20-1 and TRBJ1-1; 8 bases align to TRBD1. The CDR3 runs 14 residues. The V gene end was trimmed by 6 bases and the J gene end by 7 bases; junction bases not matched to a gene: 13. Germline V CDR1 and CDR2: DFQATT, SNEGSKA (reference sequence).

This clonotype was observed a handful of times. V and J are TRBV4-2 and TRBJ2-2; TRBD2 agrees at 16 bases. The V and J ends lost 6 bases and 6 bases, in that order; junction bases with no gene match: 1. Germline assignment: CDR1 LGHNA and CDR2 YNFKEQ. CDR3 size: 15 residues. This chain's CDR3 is CASRGLAGGPGELFF. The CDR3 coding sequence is TGTGCCAGCAGGGGACTAGCGGGAGGGCCCGGGGAGCTGTTTTTT.

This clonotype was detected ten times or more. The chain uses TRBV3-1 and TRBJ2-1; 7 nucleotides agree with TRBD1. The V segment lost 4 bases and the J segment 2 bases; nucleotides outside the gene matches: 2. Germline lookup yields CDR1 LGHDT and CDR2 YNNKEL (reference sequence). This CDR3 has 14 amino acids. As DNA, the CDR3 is TGTGCCAGCAGCCGGGACAGAGCCTACAATGAGCAGTTCTTC. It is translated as CASSRDRAYNEQFF.

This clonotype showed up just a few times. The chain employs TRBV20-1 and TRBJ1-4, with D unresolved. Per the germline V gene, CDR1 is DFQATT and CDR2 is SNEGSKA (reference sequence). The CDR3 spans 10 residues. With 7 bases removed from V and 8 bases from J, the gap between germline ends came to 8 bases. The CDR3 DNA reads TGCAGTGTCTGGGCGGAAAAACTGTTTTTT. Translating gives CSVWAEKLFF.

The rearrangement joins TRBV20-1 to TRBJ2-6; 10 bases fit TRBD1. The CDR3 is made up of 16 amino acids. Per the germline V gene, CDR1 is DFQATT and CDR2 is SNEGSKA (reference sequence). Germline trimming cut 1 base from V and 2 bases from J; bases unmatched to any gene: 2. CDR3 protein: CSARAGTGAGANVLTF. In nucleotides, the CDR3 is TGCAGTGCTAGAGCCGGGACAGGGGCTGGGGCCAACGTCCTGACTTTC.

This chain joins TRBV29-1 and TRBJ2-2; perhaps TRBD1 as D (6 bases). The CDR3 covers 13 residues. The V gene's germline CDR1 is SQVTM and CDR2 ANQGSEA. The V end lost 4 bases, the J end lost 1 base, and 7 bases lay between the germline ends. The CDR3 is CSVARGNTGELFF. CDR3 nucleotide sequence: TGCAGCGTTGCCAGGGGGAACACCGGGGAGCTGTTTTTT.

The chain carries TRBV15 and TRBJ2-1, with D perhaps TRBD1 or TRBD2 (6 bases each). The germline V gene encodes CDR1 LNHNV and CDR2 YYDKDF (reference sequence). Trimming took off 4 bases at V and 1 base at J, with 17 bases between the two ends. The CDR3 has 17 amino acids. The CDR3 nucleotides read TGTGCCACCAGCAAAGAGGTGGGGGGCCAGTCCTACAATGAGCAGTTCTTC. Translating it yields CATSKEVGGQSYNEQFF.

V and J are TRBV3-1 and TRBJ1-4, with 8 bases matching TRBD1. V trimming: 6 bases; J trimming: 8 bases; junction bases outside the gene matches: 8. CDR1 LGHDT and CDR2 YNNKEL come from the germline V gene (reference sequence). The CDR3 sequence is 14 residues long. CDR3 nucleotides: TGTGCCAGCAGTAGCCGACAGGGGAGCGAAAAACTGTTTTTT. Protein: CASSSRQGSEKLFF.

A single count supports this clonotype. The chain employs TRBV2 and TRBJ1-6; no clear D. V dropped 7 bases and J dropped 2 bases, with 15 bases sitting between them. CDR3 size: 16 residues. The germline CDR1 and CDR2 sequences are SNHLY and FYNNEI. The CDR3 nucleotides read TGTGCCAGCACCCTGCGAGGAGTTACCTATAATTCACCCCTCCACTTT. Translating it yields CASTLRGVTYNSPLHF.

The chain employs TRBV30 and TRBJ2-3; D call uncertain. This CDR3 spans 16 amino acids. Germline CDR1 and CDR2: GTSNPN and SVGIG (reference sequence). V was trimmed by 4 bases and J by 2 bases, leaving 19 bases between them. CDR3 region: CAWKDHPLPYTDTQYF. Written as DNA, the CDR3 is TGTGCCTGGAAAGACCACCCCCTACCCTACACAGATACGCAGTATTTT.

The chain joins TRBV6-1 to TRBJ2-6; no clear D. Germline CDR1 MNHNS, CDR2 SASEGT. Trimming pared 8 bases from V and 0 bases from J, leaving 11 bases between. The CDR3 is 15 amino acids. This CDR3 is CASGIGLSGANVLTF. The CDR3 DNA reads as TGTGCCAGCGGGATTGGTCTCTCTGGGGCCAACGTCCTGACTTTC.

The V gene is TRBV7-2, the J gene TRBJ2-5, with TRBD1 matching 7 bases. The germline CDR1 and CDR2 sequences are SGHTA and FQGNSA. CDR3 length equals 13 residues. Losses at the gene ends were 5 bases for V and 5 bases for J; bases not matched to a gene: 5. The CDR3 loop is CASSRDSYETQYF. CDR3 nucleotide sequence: TGTGCCAGCAGCCGGGACAGTTATGAGACCCAGTACTTC. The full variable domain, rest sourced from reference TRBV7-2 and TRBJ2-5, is GAGVSQSPSNKVTEKGKDVELRCDPISGHTALYWYRQSLGQGLEFLIYFQGNSAPDKSGLPSDRFSAERTGGSVSTLTIQRTQQEDSAVYLCASSRDSYETQYFGPGTRLLVL.

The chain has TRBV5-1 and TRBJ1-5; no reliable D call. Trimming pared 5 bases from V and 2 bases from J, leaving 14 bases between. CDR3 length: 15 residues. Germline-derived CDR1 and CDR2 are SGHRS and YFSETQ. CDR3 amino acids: CASSRSPGGNQPQHF. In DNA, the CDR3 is TGCGCCAGCAGTCGGAGTCCGGGTGGCAATCAGCCCCAGCATTTT.

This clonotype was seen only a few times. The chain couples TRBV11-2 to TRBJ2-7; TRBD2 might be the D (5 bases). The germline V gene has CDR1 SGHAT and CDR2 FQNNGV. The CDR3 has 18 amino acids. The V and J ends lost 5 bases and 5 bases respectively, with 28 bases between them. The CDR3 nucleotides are TGTGCCAGCAGCCTTCGCCGTATAGGATTGGTAGCGACCCACGAGCAGTACTTC. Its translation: CASSLRRIGLVATHEQYF.

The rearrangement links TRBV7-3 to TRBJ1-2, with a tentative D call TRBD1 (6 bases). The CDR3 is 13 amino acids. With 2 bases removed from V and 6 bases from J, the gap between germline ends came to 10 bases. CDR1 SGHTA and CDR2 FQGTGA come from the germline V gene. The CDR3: CASSLQGLDGYTF. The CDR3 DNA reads TGTGCCAGCAGCTTACAGGGGCTGGATGGCTACACCTTC.

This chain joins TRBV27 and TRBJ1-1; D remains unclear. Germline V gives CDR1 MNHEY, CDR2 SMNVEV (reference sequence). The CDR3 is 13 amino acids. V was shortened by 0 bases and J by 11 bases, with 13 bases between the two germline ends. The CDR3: CASSLSKTGGAFF. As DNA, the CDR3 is TGTGCCAGCAGTTTATCGAAGACCGGTGGGGCTTTCTTT.

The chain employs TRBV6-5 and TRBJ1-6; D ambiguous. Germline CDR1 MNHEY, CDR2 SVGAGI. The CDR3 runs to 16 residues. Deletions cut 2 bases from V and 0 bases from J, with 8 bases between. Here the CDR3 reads CASSYVSLSYNSPLHF. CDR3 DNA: TGTGCCAGCAGTTACGTGTCCCTCTCCTATAATTCACCCCTCCACTTT.

The CDR3 DNA is TGCAGTGCCAGACCAAGGGTAGGTCAGCCCCAGCATTTT. Protein sequence: CSARPRVGQPQHF. The chain uses TRBV20-1 and TRBJ1-5, with D hard to call. The CDR3 sequence is 13 residues long. Germline loops: CDR1 DFQATT, CDR2 SNEGSKA (reference sequence). Trimming shortened V by 6 bases and J by 6 bases, and 15 bases separated the two germline ends.

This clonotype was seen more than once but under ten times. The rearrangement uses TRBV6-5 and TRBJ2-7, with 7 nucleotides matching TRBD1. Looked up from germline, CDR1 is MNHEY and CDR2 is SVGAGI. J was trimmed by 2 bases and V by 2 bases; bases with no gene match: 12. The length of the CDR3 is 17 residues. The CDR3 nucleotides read TGTGCCAGCAGTTACCGAATTACAGGGGCCCGGACCTACGAGCAGTACTTC. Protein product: CASSYRITGARTYEQYF.